This TCR beta chain was captured in a study of cytomegalovirus exposure and HLA in healthy donors. At the level of the study: According to later analysis, the same platform produced the 110 or so validation and under 750 first-cohort repertoires. Findings and limits, study-wide: Subsequent analysis of the approximately 110 validation repertoires found a tendency for first-cohort TCR clusters to co-occur. Listed as cytomegalovirus-associated were 150 or so TCR beta chains.

The donors were in the roughly 110-subject validation cohort; that cohort was separate from the roughly 660-subject first cohort. The repertoire was sequenced with immunoSEQ multiplex PCR; TCRdb's copy has only in-frame clones and lacks some. The sample contains hundreds of thousands of clones, roughly 80% of which appear only once. The CDR3 length is 13 residues. Germline values: CDR1 SNHLY, CDR2 FYNNEI. V lost 8 bases, J lost 7 bases, and 12 bases lay in between. This clone turned up a few times. The antigen is unknown. The TCR originated in a young woman in good health and CMV-seronegative. Sequenced: PBMCs. The chain links TRBV2 to TRBJ1-6; no clear D. The chain's CDR3 is CASSRAINSPLHF. The DNA for the CDR3 is TGTGCCAGCTCCCGGGCGATCAATTCACCCCTCCACTTT.